The clone carrying this TCR beta chain has only one observation. One Seattle source followed patients from active infection through their disease course. In the authors' workflow: Nucleated cell counts were estimated from reference gene primer amplification. Using immunoSEQ multiplex PCR, the repertoire was profiled, and TCRdb retains in-frame clones only, with some absent. V, J and clone size derive from that table, while D and trimming were established from the DNA sequence. The sample gives around 46,000 clones, approximately 85% of which show up once; roughly 34% is in the top ten. Germline lookup yields CDR1 SGHTA and CDR2 FQGNSA. J lost 3 bases, V lost 3 bases, and 2 bases had no gene match. CDR3 length: 14 amino acids. This sample is part of a study of blood T cell repertoires in COVID-19. The overall study: Nucleic acid was either cDNA or gDNA, and it came from T cells, B-cell-depleted T cells, or PBMCs.

Sequenced: peripheral blood. The V and J genes are TRBV7-2 and TRBJ1-3, with TRBD1 matching 7 bases. This receptor was obtained from a woman older than 75 with COVID-19, enrolled during active disease. This CDR3 reads CASSLRQGGNTIYF. In nucleotides, the CDR3 is TGTGCCAGCAGCTTGCGACAGGGTGGAAACACCATATATTTT.